Below, one TCR beta chain is given with its context. The target of this receptor is not known. Base qualities are not recorded, but no much larger clone differs from it by a single base. The sample is drawn from a study of T cell repertoires in ileal Crohn's disease (dated by TCRdb to about 2019). A note on the overall study: The median duration of disease was around 7.3 years, and at the time of surgery 35% to 45% of patients were active smokers. Every patient underwent surgery because of a complication, which was stricturing disease in 61% of cases and penetrating disease in about 39%. Roughly half of the patients were given postoperative therapy, with some 10 receiving thiopurines and 15 to 20 receiving anti-TNF agents. TCR repertoire analysis was performed in around 61 Crohn's disease patients drawn from a prospective multicentre cohort. The study ran alongside a multicentre cohort designed to identify predictors of early endoscopic recurrence after ileocolonic resection. A Rutgeerts score above i0 was used to define endoscopic postoperative recurrence. A total of some 170 mucosal samples from approximately 57 patients were sequenced, collected from several sites on the surgical specimen as well as at postoperative endoscopy.

Roughly 500 nanograms of biopsy DNA per sample were submitted for commercial TCRB immunosequencing. Adaptive Biotechnology amplified CDR3 regions from genomic DNA with a two-step multiplex PCR that controlled for amplification bias. Primers covering every V and J gene segment were used in the first PCR, while barcodes and Illumina adapters were added in the second PCR. CDR3 libraries were sequenced on an Illumina instrument. Regarding the original processing steps: Analysis combined the vendor-provided pipelines with custom analysis of raw data in R/Bioconductor under R version 3.3.0. Clonality, which ranges from 0 to 1, was calculated as the inverse of the normalised Shannon entropy across all productive clones. High-frequency clones were defined as the repertoire share of the top 100 clones, retaining only clones passing a 95% confidence test. Repertoire diversity was measured with the Simpson index, and overlap between samples was measured with the Morisita-Horn index. Held by TCRdb, this immuneACCESS table contains in-frame sequences only and omits some clones. Under half of the omission traces to an unresolved V gene where checked; the cause of the rest is unknown. V and J calls and clone size are as listed in that table; D and trimming were resolved from the DNA. This sample comprises 5,000 to 7,000 clones, 79% of them detected only once. The ten largest make up around 16% of the sample.

The germline V gene (reference sequence) sets CDR1 to SGHNT and CDR2 to YYREEE. Reading from cysteine to phenylalanine, the CDR3 counts 14 amino acids. Of the read, only the CDR3 DNA is kept; its 42 bases are in frame from base 1. V loses 4 bases at its end and J loses 10 bases; junction bases beyond the gene matches: 13. Eligible patients were adults with ileal or ileocolonic Crohn's disease who had an indication for ileocolonic resection. Whole ileal mucosal biopsies were kept frozen at -80 degrees C prior to DNA extraction. Genomic DNA was isolated from frozen whole biopsies using a TRizol-based method, and the DNA was quantified with a NanoDrop 2000 spectrophotometer. Findings and caveats that apply to the study as a whole: Mucosal CD4 and CD8 T cells were sorted and sequenced only in a subgroup of patients, the size of which was not stated. A significantly higher proportion of clonal expansions was observed in active smokers at surgery than in non-smokers (25.9% vs 17.9%, p=0.02). Higher high-frequency clone percentages at surgery were associated with endoscopic recurrence; all patients with clonality above 26.8% (18/57) had recurrence. More high-frequency clones were carried by sorted CD8 T cells than by CD4 T cells, suggesting that mucosal expansions were mainly CD8.

The TCR originated in an adult with Crohn's disease. Sequencing was done on a sample of ileal tissue. This chain is built from TRBV5-4 and TRBJ1-2, and 7 junctional nucleotides match TRBD1. The DNA reads TGTGCCAGCAGCCCCCCACAGGGGACGTACGACTACACCTTC. It specifies CASSPPQGTYDYTF.